Shown below are 28 T cell receptor beta chains from a single sample sequenced in a study of cytomegalovirus exposure and HLA in healthy donors. The PCR made use of 60 Vbeta and 13 Jbeta primers. Method: immunoSEQ multiplex PCR; TCRdb's copy keeps in-frame clones and lacks some. In the table there are 150,000 to 200,000 clones, about 80% of which are singletons. What was sequenced was PBMCs. These TCRs come from a woman in her 30s in good health and CMV-seropositive.

The rearrangement uses TRBV6-6 and TRBJ1-1; D call uncertain. Per the germline V gene, CDR1 is MNHNY and CDR2 is SVGAGI (reference sequence). V lost 6 bases to trimming and J lost 9 bases, with 23 bases between them. The CDR3 sequence is 15 residues long. The CDR3 reads CASSNPHYGQEKAFF. The CDR3 coding sequence is TGTGCCAGCAGCAACCCCCATTATGGGCAGGAAAAAGCTTTCTTT.

This rearrangement joins TRBV9 to TRBJ2-3; 8 nucleotides align to TRBD1. There are 15 residues in the CDR3. Germline V gene data show CDR1 as SGDLS and CDR2 as YYNGEE. V shed 4 bases and J 1 base; nucleotides not matched to a gene: 5. CDR3 nucleotide sequence: TGTGCCAGCAGCCCCGACAGGGGAGGCACAGATACGCAGTATTTT. It yields the protein CASSPDRGGTDTQYF.

The J gene is TRBJ2-1, the V gene TRBV7-7; 9 nucleotides align to TRBD2. From germline, CDR1 is SSHAT and CDR2 FNYEAQ (reference sequence). This CDR3 contains 15 residues. V trimming: 5 bases; J trimming: 12 bases; junction bases outside the gene matches: 14. The CDR3 spells CASSPSPGTSSLQFF. The CDR3 DNA reads TGTGCCAGCAGCCCATCCCCCGGGACTAGCTCCCTGCAGTTCTTC.

This chain connects TRBV7-9 to TRBJ2-7, with 7 positions matching TRBD1. Germline V lookup: CDR1 SEHNR, CDR2 FQNEAQ (reference sequence). The ends lost 3 bases at V and 2 bases at J; junction bases unmatched: 1. CDR3 length equals 13 residues. Here the CDR3 DNA reads TGTGCCAGCAGCTTCCAGGGGGCCTACGAGCAGTACTTC. Translating gives CASSFQGAYEQYF.

J is TRBJ1-2 and V is TRBV7-2; 7 nucleotides line up with TRBD1. CDR1 SGHTA and CDR2 FQGNSA come from the germline V gene. V gave up 5 bases and J gave up 4 bases; unmatched junction bases: 7. This CDR3 comprises 14 residues. DNA of the CDR3: TGTGCCAGCAGCCTAAATCAGGGGGTCTATGGCTACACCTTC. This translates into CASSLNQGVYGYTF.

The rearrangement uses TRBV7-6 and TRBJ2-1; no firm D call. The CDR3 has 14 amino acids. Germline V gene sequence: CDR1 SGHVS, CDR2 FNYEAQ. V lost 7 bases to trimming and J lost 3 bases, with 13 bases between them. CDR3 DNA: TGTGCCAGCACGCACCGTAGCAGCTACAATGAGCAGTTCTTC. This gives the protein CASTHRSSYNEQFF.

The rearrangement links TRBV5-1 to TRBJ2-1; 8 bases are shared with TRBD1. Germline V gene data show CDR1 as SGHRS and CDR2 as YFSETQ. V was clipped by 0 bases and J by 1 base; unmatched bases: 0. This CDR3 is 15 amino acids long. The CDR3 nucleotides are TGCGCCAGCAGCTTGGGGGACAGGTCCTACAATGAGCAGTTCTTC. Amino acids: CASSLGDRSYNEQFF.

The chain couples TRBV28 to TRBJ2-7; 11 bases line up with TRBD1. Germline V gene sequence: CDR1 MDHEN, CDR2 SYDVKM. This CDR3 comprises 14 residues. V shed 4 bases and J 3 bases; nucleotides not matched to a gene: 2. The CDR3 sequence is CASSWTGGGYEQYF. The CDR3 DNA reads as TGTGCCAGCAGTTGGACAGGGGGCGGCTACGAGCAGTACTTC. The entire variable domain, with the rest obtained from reference TRBV28 and TRBJ2-7, is as follows: DVKVTQSSRYLVKRTGEKVFLECVQDMDHENMFWYRQDPGLGLRLIYFSYDVKMKEKGDIPEGYSVSREKKERFSLILESASTNQTSMYLCASSWTGGGYEQYFGPGTRLTVT.

In this sample, this clone turned up a few times. The V and J genes are TRBV6-5 and TRBJ1-3; D is undetermined. Germline V gives CDR1 MNHEY, CDR2 SVGAGI. The CDR3 covers 12 residues. V was cut by 8 bases and J by 0 bases, with 5 bases left in between. DNA of the CDR3: TGTGCCAGCGTGAGCTCTGGAAACACCATATATTTT. Translation: CASVSSGNTIYF.

The chain recombines TRBV28 with TRBJ1-4; 7 bases map to TRBD1. The CDR3 totals 14 residues. V was clipped by 5 bases and J by 7 bases; unmatched bases: 7. Germline CDR1 and CDR2: MDHEN and SYDVKM. The CDR3 region has the DNA TGTGCCAGCAGTCTCGACAGGGCGAGTGAAAAACTGTTTTTT. This codes for CASSLDRASEKLFF.

The rearrangement links TRBV5-4 to TRBJ1-2; 8 bases align to TRBD1. Trimming took 3 bases from V and 11 from J; bases not matched to a gene: 12. The V gene's germline CDR1 is SGHNT and CDR2 YYREEE (reference sequence). CDR3 length: 14 residues. CDR3 DNA sequence: TGTGCCAGCAGCTCAGGGGGCGCGTTTCTTGTGTACACCTTC. This gives the protein CASSSGGAFLVYTF.

As for this clone: Different DNA sequences within this sample yield the same CDR3. This rearrangement joins TRBV9 to TRBJ1-1; TRBD1 might be the D (5 bases). Per germline, CDR1 SGDLS and CDR2 YYNGEE. V lost 0 bases and J lost 1, with 10 bases in between. This CDR3 spans 15 amino acids. This CDR3 reads CASSVVAGWNTEAFF. CDR3 bases: TGTGCCAGCAGCGTAGTAGCAGGGTGGAACACTGAAGCTTTCTTT.

The chain combines TRBV10-2 with TRBJ1-2; the D gene is possibly TRBD1 (6 bases). Trimming took 10 bases from V and 9 from J, leaving 18 bases between them. The CDR3 consists of 12 residues. Looked up from germline, CDR1 is WSHSY and CDR2 is SAAADI. The CDR3 bases are TGCGCCATCTCAGACAGGAGCAGTAGCTACACCTTC. Translated: CAISDRSSSYTF.

The chain recombines TRBV18 with TRBJ1-6, with 9 bases identical to TRBD1. From germline, CDR1 is KGHSH and CDR2 LQKENI. This CDR3 is 15 amino acids long. V shed 3 bases and J 5 bases; nucleotides not matched to a gene: 2. CDR3: CASSPGTGHNSPLHF. The CDR3 DNA reads TGTGCCAGCTCACCTGGGACAGGGCATAATTCACCCCTCCACTTT.

The chain links TRBV7-2 to TRBJ2-7, with TRBD1 matching over 8 bases. V shed 5 bases and J 4 bases; nucleotides not matched to a gene: 7. From germline, CDR1 is SGHTA and CDR2 FQGNSA. This CDR3 comprises 14 residues. The CDR3 DNA reads TGTGCCAGCAGCCCCGGGACAGGCGGATACGAGCAGTACTTC. Its protein is CASSPGTGGYEQYF.

The chain couples TRBV4-3 to TRBJ1-4; D unclear. Per germline, CDR1 LGHNA and CDR2 YSLEER. Trimming left V 1 base short and J 8 bases short, with 17 bases between. There are 16 residues in the CDR3. The CDR3 nucleotides are TGCGCCAGCAGCCAAGGTCAAACAGTCGTTGGGGAAAAACTGTTTTTT. This gives the protein CASSQGQTVVGEKLFF.

This chain links TRBV28 with TRBJ1-4, with D possibly being TRBD1 (5 bases). The CDR3 contains 15 residues. The V gene lost 1 base and the J gene lost 5 bases, with 11 bases spanning the gap. The germline gives CDR1 MDHEN, CDR2 SYDVKM. CDR3 sequence (DNA): TGTGCCAGCAGTTTATTAGGGACTCAAAATGAAAAACTGTTTTTT. Protein product: CASSLLGTQNEKLFF. The full variable domain, its missing parts supplied by reference TRBV28 and TRBJ1-4, is DVKVTQSSRYLVKRTGEKVFLECVQDMDHENMFWYRQDPGLGLRLIYFSYDVKMKEKGDIPEGYSVSREKKERFSLILESASTNQTSMYLCASSLLGTQNEKLFFGSGTQLSVL.

The rearrangement joins TRBV15 to TRBJ2-1; 10 bases map to TRBD2. The CDR3 contains 16 residues. Germline CDR1 reads LNHNV; CDR2 reads YYDKDF (reference sequence). V lost 2 bases, J lost 7 bases, and 8 bases stayed unmatched. CDR3 in amino acids: CATSRPLAGVSNEQFF. CDR3 sequence (DNA): TGTGCCACCAGCAGACCCCTAGCGGGAGTCTCAAATGAGCAGTTCTTC.

The CDR3 DNA follows: TGTGCCAGCAGCTTGGGTGGAGGGATTGGCTATGGCTACACCTTC. Amino acids: CASSLGGGIGYGYTF. V gene TRBV5-6 combines with J gene TRBJ1-2; D is unclear. Trimming took 0 bases from V and 4 from J, leaving 13 bases between them. The length of the CDR3 is 15 residues. In germline, CDR1 is SGHDT, CDR2 YYEEEE.

J is TRBJ1-3 and V is TRBV5-5; no firm D call. The V and J ends lost 1 base and 7 bases respectively, with 6 bases between them. Germline loops: CDR1 SGHKS, CDR2 YYEKEE (reference sequence). This CDR3 is built from 12 residues. The CDR3 DNA follows: TGTGCCAGCAGCTTGATCGGGAACACCATATATTTT. It translates to CASSLIGNTIYF.

The CDR3 loop reads CASSFGTSLAEQYF. For the CDR3, the DNA is TGTGCCAGCAGTTTTGGGACTAGTTTAGCCGAGCAGTACTTC. This chain links TRBV27 with TRBJ2-7; TRBD2 matches 8 bases. This CDR3 is 14 amino acids long. V shed 3 bases and J 6 bases; nucleotides not matched to a gene: 7. Germline loops: CDR1 MNHEY, CDR2 SMNVEV (reference sequence).

This clone was picked up a small number of times. The V gene is TRBV28, the J gene TRBJ2-7, with 9 bases lining up with TRBD2. The CDR3 has 14 residues. The germline V gene has CDR1 MDHEN and CDR2 SYDVKM. V lost 7 bases, J lost 3 bases, and 7 bases stayed unmatched. The CDR3 DNA reads as TGTGCCAGCAAGGAGCGGGGGGAAATCTACGAGCAGTACTTC. This gives the protein CASKERGEIYEQYF.

The chain has TRBV6-6 and TRBJ1-2; D is unresolved. V was trimmed by 8 bases and J by 8 bases, leaving 18 bases between them. The CDR3 is 13 residues long. The V gene's germline CDR1 is MNHNY and CDR2 SVGAGI (reference sequence). CDR3 sequence: CASGEDLSKGYTF. In DNA, the CDR3 is TGTGCCAGCGGAGAGGATTTGAGTAAGGGCTACACCTTC.

The genes are TRBV5-4 and TRBJ2-7; 10 bases are shared with TRBD1. The CDR3 totals 16 residues. V dropped 0 bases and J dropped 3; count of bases not matched to a gene: 6. CDR1 is SGHNT and CDR2 is YYREEE in the germline V gene (reference sequence). Here the CDR3 reads CASSLGRGTGDYEQYF. In nucleotides, the CDR3 is TGTGCCAGCAGCTTGGGACGCGGGACAGGGGACTACGAGCAGTACTTC.

V and J are TRBV9 and TRBJ1-3, with no clear D. V lost 2 bases, J lost 0 bases, and 15 bases lay in between. CDR3 length: 17 amino acids. CDR1 and CDR2 from the germline V gene are SGDLS and YYNGEE. The CDR3 protein is CASSVEIFYDSGNTIYF. In nucleotides, the CDR3 is TGTGCCAGCAGCGTTGAGATTTTCTACGACTCTGGAAACACCATATATTTT.

The chain is built from TRBV19 and TRBJ2-4, with 9 bases matching TRBD1. V lost 6 bases and J lost 7; bases outside the gene matches: 4. The CDR3 covers 13 residues. Germline V CDR1 and CDR2: LNHDA, SQIVND (reference sequence). This CDR3 is CASSAGTGNIQYF. In DNA form, the CDR3 reads TGTGCCAGTAGCGCCGGGACAGGGAACATTCAGTACTTC.

The chain carries TRBV7-9 and TRBJ1-6, with D possibly TRBD1 on 6 matching bases. The CDR3 is 14 residues long. Looked up from germline, CDR1 is SEHNR and CDR2 is FQNEAQ (reference sequence). V was shortened by 5 bases and J by 10 bases, with 15 bases between the two germline ends. This chain's CDR3 is CASSSQGQISPLHF. CDR3 sequence (DNA): TGTGCCAGCAGCAGCCAGGGGCAGATATCACCCCTCCACTTT.

The rearrangement links TRBV30 to TRBJ2-2, with 13 bases lining up with TRBD2. The germline V gene has CDR1 GTSNPN and CDR2 SVGIG (reference sequence). The V and J ends lost 0 bases and 2 bases, in that order; junction bases with no gene match: 12. The CDR3 loop spans 20 amino acids. CDR3 loop: CAWSVMRTSGRWRNTGELFF. CDR3 DNA sequence: TGTGCCTGGAGTGTAATGCGGACTAGCGGGAGATGGCGTAACACCGGGGAGCTGTTTTTT.